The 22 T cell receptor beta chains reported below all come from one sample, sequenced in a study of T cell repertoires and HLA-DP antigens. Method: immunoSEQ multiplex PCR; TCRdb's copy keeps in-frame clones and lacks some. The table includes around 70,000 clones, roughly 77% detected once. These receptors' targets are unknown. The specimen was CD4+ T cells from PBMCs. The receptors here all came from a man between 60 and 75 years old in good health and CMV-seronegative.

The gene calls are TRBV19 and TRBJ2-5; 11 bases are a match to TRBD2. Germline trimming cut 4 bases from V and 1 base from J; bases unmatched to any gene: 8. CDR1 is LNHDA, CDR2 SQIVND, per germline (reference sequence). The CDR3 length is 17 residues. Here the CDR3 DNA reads TGTGCCAGTAGTACGCCCCCTCTAGCGGGAGGCCAAGAGACCCAGTACTTC. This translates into CASSTPPLAGGQETQYF.

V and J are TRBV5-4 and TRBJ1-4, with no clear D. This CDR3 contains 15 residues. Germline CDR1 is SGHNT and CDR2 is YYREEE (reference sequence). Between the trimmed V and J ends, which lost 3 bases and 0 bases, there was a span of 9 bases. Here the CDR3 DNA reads TGTGCCAGCAGCTCGGCCGGAGCAACTAATGAAAAACTGTTTTTT. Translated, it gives CASSSAGATNEKLFF.

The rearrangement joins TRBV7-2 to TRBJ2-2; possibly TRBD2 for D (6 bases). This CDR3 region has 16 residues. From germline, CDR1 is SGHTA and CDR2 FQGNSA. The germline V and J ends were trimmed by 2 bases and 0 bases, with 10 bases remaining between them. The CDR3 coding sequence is TGTGCCAGCAGCTTAATGGGCGGGACGAACACCGGGGAGCTGTTTTTT. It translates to CASSLMGGTNTGELFF.

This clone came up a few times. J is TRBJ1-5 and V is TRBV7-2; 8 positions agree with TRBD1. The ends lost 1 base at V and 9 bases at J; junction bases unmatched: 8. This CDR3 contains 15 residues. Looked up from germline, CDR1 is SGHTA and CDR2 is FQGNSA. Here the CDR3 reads CASSLEQGAVAPQHF. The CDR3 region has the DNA TGTGCCAGCAGCTTAGAGCAGGGGGCGGTTGCGCCCCAGCATTTT. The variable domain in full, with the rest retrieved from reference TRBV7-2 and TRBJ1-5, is GAGVSQSPSNKVTEKGKDVELRCDPISGHTALYWYRQSLGQGLEFLIYFQGNSAPDKSGLPSDRFSAERTGGSVSTLTIQRTQQEDSAVYLCASSLEQGAVAPQHFGDGTRLSIL.

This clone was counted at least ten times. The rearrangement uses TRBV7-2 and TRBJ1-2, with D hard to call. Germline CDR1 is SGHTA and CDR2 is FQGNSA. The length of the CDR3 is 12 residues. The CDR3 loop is CGVQFRNYGYTF. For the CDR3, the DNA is TGTGGCGTACAGTTCAGGAACTATGGCTACACCTTC.

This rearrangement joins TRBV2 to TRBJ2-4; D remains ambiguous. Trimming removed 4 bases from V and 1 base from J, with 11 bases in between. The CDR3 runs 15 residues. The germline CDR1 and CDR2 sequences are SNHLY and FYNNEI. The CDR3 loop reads CASSASAFAKNIQYF. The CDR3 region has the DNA TGTGCCAGCAGTGCTAGTGCGTTCGCCAAAAACATTCAGTACTTC. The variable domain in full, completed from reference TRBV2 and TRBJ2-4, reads EPEVTQTPSHQVTQMGQEVILRCVPISNHLYFYWYRQILGQKVEFLVSFYNNEISEKSEIFDDQFSVERPDGSNFTLKIRSTKLEDSAMYFCASSASAFAKNIQYFGAGTRLSVL.

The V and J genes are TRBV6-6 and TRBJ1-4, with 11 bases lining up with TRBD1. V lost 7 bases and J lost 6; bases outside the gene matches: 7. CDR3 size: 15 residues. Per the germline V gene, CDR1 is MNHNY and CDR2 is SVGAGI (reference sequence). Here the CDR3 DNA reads TGTGCCAGCATCCTAGGGACAGGGGGAGATGAAAAACTGTTTTTT. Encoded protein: CASILGTGGDEKLFF.

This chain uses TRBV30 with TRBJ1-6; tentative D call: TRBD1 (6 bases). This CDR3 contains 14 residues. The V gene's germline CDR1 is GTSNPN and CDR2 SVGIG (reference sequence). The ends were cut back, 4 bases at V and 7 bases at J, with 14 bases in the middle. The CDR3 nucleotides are TGTGCCTGGATCCGGCAGGGGAGGAATTCACCCCTCCACTTT. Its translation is CAWIRQGRNSPLHF.

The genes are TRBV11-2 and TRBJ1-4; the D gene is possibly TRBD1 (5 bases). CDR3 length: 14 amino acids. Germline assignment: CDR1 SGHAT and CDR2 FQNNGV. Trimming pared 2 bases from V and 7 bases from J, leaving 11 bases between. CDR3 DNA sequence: TGTGCCAGCAGCTTACGGGGGGTTGCTGAAAAACTGTTTTTT. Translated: CASSLRGVAEKLFF.

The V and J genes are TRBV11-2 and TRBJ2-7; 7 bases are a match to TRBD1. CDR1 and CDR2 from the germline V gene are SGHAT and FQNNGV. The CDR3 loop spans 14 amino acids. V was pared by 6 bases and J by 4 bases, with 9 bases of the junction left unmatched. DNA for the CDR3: TGTGCCAGCAGTACCGGGACAGCGATATACGAGCAGTACTTC. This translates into CASSTGTAIYEQYF. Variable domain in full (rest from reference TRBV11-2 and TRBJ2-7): EAGVAQSPRYKIIEKRQSVAFWCNPISGHATLYWYQQILGQGPKLLIQFQNNGVVDDSQLPKDRFSAERLKGVDSTLKIQPAKLEDSAVYLCASSTGTAIYEQYFGPGTRLTVT.

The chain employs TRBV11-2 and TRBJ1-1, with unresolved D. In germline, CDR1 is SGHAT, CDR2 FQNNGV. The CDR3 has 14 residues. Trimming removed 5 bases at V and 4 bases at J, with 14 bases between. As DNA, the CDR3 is TGTGCCAGCAGCCCCCGGGAACCCCCCACTGAAGCTTTCTTT. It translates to CASSPREPPTEAFF.

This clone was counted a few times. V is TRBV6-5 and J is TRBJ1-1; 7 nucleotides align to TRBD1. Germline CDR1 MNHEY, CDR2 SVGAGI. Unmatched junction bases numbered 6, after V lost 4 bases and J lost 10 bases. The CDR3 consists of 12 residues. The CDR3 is CASSSTTGVAFF. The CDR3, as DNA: TGTGCCAGCAGTTCCACCACAGGGGTAGCTTTCTTT.

The CDR3, as DNA: TGCGCCAGCAGCCTCGGACAGGGCGGCACCGGGGAGCTGTTTTTT. It encodes CASSLGQGGTGELFF. This sequence joins TRBV4-3 and TRBJ2-2; 8 bases align to TRBD1. Looked up from germline, CDR1 is LGHNA and CDR2 is YSLEER. V shed 4 bases and J 4 bases; nucleotides not matched to a gene: 5. This CDR3 has 15 amino acids.

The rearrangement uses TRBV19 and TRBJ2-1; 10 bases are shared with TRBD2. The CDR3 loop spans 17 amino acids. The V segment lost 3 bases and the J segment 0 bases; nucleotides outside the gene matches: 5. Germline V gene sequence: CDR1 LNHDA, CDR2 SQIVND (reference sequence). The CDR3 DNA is TGTGCCAGTAGTATGCGAGCGGGGGGGAGCTCCTACAATGAGCAGTTCTTC. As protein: CASSMRAGGSSYNEQFF.

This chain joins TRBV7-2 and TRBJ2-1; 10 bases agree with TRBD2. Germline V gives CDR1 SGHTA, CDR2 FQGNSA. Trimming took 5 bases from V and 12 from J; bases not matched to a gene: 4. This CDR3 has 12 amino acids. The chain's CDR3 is CASSPLAGGQFF. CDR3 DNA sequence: TGTGCCAGCAGCCCATTAGCGGGGGGGCAGTTCTTC.

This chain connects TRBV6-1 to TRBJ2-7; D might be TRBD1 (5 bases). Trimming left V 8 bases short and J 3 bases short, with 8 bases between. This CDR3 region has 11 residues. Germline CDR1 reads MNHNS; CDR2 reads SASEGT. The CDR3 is CASSDSYEQYF. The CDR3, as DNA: TGTGCCAGCTCAGACAGCTACGAGCAGTACTTC.

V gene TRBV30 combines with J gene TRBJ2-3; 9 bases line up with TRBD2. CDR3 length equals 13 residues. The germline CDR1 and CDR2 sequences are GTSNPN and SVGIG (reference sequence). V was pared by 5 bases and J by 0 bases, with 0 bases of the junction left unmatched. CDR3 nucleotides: TGTGCCTGGGGACTAGCGAGCACAGATACGCAGTATTTT. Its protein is CAWGLASTDTQYF.

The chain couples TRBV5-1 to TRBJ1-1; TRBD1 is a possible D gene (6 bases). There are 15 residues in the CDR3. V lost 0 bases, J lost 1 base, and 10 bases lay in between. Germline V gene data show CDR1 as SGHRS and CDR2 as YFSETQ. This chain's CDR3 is CASSLDGQRNTEAFF. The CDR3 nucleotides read TGCGCCAGCAGCTTGGATGGACAGAGGAACACTGAAGCTTTCTTT.

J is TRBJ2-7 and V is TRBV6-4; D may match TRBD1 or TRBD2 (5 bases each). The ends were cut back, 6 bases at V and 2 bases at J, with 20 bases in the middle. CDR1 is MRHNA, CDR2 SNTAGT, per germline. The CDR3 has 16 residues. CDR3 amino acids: CASRPPPGPRTYEQYF. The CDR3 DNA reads TGTGCCAGCAGACCCCCCCCGGGACCCAGGACCTACGAGCAGTACTTC.

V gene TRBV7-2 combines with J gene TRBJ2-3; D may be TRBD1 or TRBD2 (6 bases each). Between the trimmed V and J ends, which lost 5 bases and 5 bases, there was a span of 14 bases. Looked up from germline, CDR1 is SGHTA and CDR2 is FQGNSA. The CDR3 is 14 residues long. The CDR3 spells CASSPPEGGDTQYF. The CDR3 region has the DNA TGTGCCAGCAGCCCTCCTGAGGGGGGAGATACGCAGTATTTT.

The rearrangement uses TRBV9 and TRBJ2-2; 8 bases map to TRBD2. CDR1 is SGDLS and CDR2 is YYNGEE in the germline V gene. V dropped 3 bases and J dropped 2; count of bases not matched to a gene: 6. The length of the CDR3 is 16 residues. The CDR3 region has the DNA TGTGCCAGCAGCGCGAGCGGGAGAGGAAACACCGGGGAGCTGTTTTTT. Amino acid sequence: CASSASGRGNTGELFF.

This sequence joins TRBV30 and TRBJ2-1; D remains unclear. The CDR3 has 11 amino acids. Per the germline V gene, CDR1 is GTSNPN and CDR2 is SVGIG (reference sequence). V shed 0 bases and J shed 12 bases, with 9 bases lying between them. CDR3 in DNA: TGTGCCTGGAGTGTTGACATCTGGCAGTTCTTC. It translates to CAWSVDIWQFF.